This T cell receptor beta chain originates from a study of blood T cells in healthy people across ages. Primed by a sample-barcoded 5' primer and a J-beta primer mix, a second PCR proceeded for about 6 to 12 cycles. TCRdb fed the 5' RACE reads into MiXCR, producing one record per CDR3 protein. The sample lists roughly 800,000 distinct CDR3 sequences; roughly 25% were seen once. The germline gives CDR1 MGHRA, CDR2 YSYEKL. The CDR3 spans 18 residues. This clonotype was seen more than once but under ten times. A read error may produce the germline difference seen at one junction end. The data also belong to a second study, concerning T cells of mothers and their children. As reported in that work: Each donor was one of three healthy Caucasian mothers or one of their six children. Per mother, over 8 million TCR beta CDR3 reads were obtained; per child, approximately 3.3 million. Biologically related mothers and children overlapped slightly more than unrelated pairs, a non-significant difference.

J is TRBJ2-4 and V is TRBV4-1; 9 bases fit TRBD2. This TCR was sampled from a boy between 10 and 17 years old in good health. The sequencing sample was made of blood. The CDR3 sequence is CASSQEARQGLARNIQYF. CDR3 bases: TGCGCCAGCAGCCAGGAAGCTAGACAGGGACTAGCCAGAAACATTCAGTACTTC.